The 8 T cell receptor beta chains listed next were all sequenced from one sample in a study of spatial heterogeneity in lung cancer. Study-wide findings and caveats: Intratumoral expanded alpha and beta TCR counts were found to track tumor mutation counts.

The antigens for these receptors are not known. Time point: sample taken at primary tumor resection. Via MiXCR, TCRdb re-called the 5' RACE reads, giving one row per CDR3 protein. This table has under 1,500 distinct CDR3 sequences, about 15% appearing once. This material consisted of lung tumor tissue, taken at surgery. These receptors were obtained from a male donor with early-stage non-small cell lung cancer.

For this clonotype: This beta chain lies outside the target of a library built for alpha chains; its clone size means little. The V gene is TRBV20-1, the J gene TRBJ1-3; D gene unclear. Between the trimmed V and J ends, which lost 3 bases and 3 bases, there was a span of 9 bases. Germline loops: CDR1 DFQATT, CDR2 SNEGSKA (reference sequence). The CDR3 sequence is 13 residues long. The CDR3 sequence: CSARHGVGNTIYF. The CDR3 coding sequence is TGCAGTGCTAGGCACGGGGTTGGAAACACCATATATTTT.

Relative to its sample, this clonotype is medium-sized (0.01 to 0.1%). Within a library made for alpha chains, this beta chain is off target, and its count is uninformative. This chain connects TRBV6-2 or TRBV6-3 to TRBJ2-1, with TRBD2 matching 8 bases. The V gene's germline CDR1 is MNHEY and CDR2 SVGEGT. The CDR3 is 15 amino acids. The junction had 10 bases not matched to a gene; V was cut back by 10 bases and J by 2 bases. CDR3 amino acids: CATQPTGGTYNEQFF. The CDR3 DNA follows: TGTGCCACCCAGCCAACGGGGGGGACCTACAATGAGCAGTTCTTC.

This clonotype has ten or more counts. The library was designed around alpha chains, so this beta chain is a stray read whose abundance carries little weight. The rearrangement links TRBV20-1 to TRBJ2-2; D perhaps matches TRBD2 (5 bases). The germline V gene encodes CDR1 DFQATT and CDR2 SNEGSKA (reference sequence). Trimming cost V 5 bases and J 6 bases, with 10 bases left between them. This CDR3 contains 12 residues. The CDR3 DNA reads as TGCAGTGCTCAACTAGTCCCCGGGGAGCTGTTTTTT. This gives the protein CSAQLVPGELFF.

Judged by abundance, this clonotype is medium-sized. The size of this beta chain means little, since it is a stray read in a library made for alpha chains. This rearrangement joins TRBV7-8 to TRBJ2-1; 10 nucleotides align to TRBD2. Looked up from germline, CDR1 is SGHVS and CDR2 is FQNEAQ. V lost 4 bases to trimming and J lost 7 bases; unmatched junction nucleotides: 10. This CDR3 has 16 residues. The CDR3 protein is CASSSPTSGYMNEQFF. The CDR3 nucleotides are TGTGCCAGCAGCTCACCGACTAGCGGGTACATGAATGAGCAGTTCTTC.

This clonotype was observed at least ten times. The size of this beta chain means little, since it is a stray read in a library made for alpha chains. The chain is built from TRBV20-1 and TRBJ2-1; 7 nucleotides line up with TRBD2. Germline-derived CDR1 and CDR2 are DFQATT and SNEGSKA (reference sequence). V gave up 0 bases and J gave up 0 bases; unmatched junction bases: 2. This CDR3 contains 15 residues. The CDR3 DNA follows: TGCAGTGCTAGAGATCCGGGAGGCTCCTACAATGAGCAGTTCTTC. Translating gives CSARDPGGSYNEQFF.

By share, this clonotype ranks as medium-sized. This beta chain turned up in a library designed for alpha chains; as an off-target read, its abundance says little. This sequence joins TRBV4-1 and TRBJ1-5, with D possibly matching TRBD1 (6 bases). Trimming removed 0 bases from V and 4 bases from J, with 13 bases in between. The CDR3 loop spans 16 amino acids. The germline V gene has CDR1 MGHRA and CDR2 YSYEKL. Written as DNA, the CDR3 is TGCGCCAGCAGCCAAGATGTAGGGCAGGGGAATCAGCCCCAGCATTTT. Its protein product is CASSQDVGQGNQPQHF.

This clonotype is deemed large (0.1 to 1%). Within a library made for alpha chains, this beta chain is off target, and its count is uninformative. The chain uses TRBV6-5 and TRBJ2-6; 7 bases agree with TRBD1. The CDR3 spans 17 residues. Trimming took 10 bases from V and 0 from J; bases not matched to a gene: 12. Germline V gene sequence: CDR1 MNHEY, CDR2 SVGAGI. CDR3 in DNA: TGTGCCACCAGGCGTGCAGGGGGATTCTCTGGGGCCAACGTCCTGACTTTC. Translation gives CATRRAGGFSGANVLTF.

By its share, this clonotype is medium-sized. This beta chain turned up in a library designed for alpha chains; as an off-target read, its abundance says little. J is TRBJ1-4 and V is TRBV6-6; D remains ambiguous. The V end lost 1 base, the J end lost 5 bases, and 5 bases lay between the germline ends. The CDR3 runs to 13 residues. Germline lookup yields CDR1 MNHNY and CDR2 SVGAGI (reference sequence). The CDR3 loop reads CASSYWENEKLFF. Here the CDR3 DNA reads TGTGCCAGCAGTTACTGGGAGAATGAAAAACTGTTTTTT.